This T cell receptor (beta chain) came from a study of CD8 T cells in ankylosing spondylitis. Study results and limitations: For ankylosing spondylitis blood, a TCR beta motif of 8 or 9 highly homologous variants appeared characteristic.

Generation of TCR beta libraries employed quantitative 5'-RACE incorporating molecular barcodes. TCRdb fed the 5' RACE reads into MiXCR, producing one record per CDR3 protein. The profile shows roughly 170,000 distinct CDR3 sequences, approximately 9.9% of them singletons. V dropped 10 bases and J dropped 7; count of bases not matched to a gene: 10. The CDR3 totals 15 residues. As to this clonotype: The antigen remains undetermined. Since a much larger clone is just one base distant, this may be a read error.

The TCR comes from a female donor with ankylosing spondylitis or in good health (not recorded which). This rearrangement joins TRBV12-3 or TRBV12-4 to TRBJ1-6, with 10 bases matching TRBD1. The specimen was blood, either unsorted or a sorted T cell fraction (not recorded which). CDR3 nucleotide sequence: TGTGCCAACAGGACTGGGACAGGGGCCAATTCACCCCTCCACTTT. This codes for CANRTGTGANSPLHF.